This TCR beta chain is drawn from a study of blood T cell repertoires in COVID-19. Study background: COVID-19 samples from acute and convalescent phases originated in the United States, Italy and Spain. Sample material is recorded as cDNA or gDNA derived from T cells, B-cell-depleted T cells, or PBMCs.

The authors' processing: Estimation of nucleated cell counts relied on the amplification of reference gene primers. Using immunoSEQ multiplex PCR, the repertoire was profiled, and TCRdb retains in-frame clones only, with some absent. The V and J calls and clone size are taken from that table; D and trimming were inferred from the DNA. The sample records under 45,000 clones, 75% to 85% being singletons. The germline V and J ends were trimmed by 2 bases and 1 base, with 3 bases remaining between them. Germline assignment: CDR1 SGHNT and CDR2 YYREEE (reference sequence). The CDR3 is 12 amino acids. This clonotype originated in a man older than 75 with acute or convalescent COVID-19. V gene TRBV5-4 combines with J gene TRBJ1-1; D gene ambiguous. Sequencing input: peripheral blood. The CDR3 is CASSFRNTEAFF. CDR3 DNA sequence: TGTGCCAGCAGCTTCAGGAACACTGAAGCTTTCTTT.